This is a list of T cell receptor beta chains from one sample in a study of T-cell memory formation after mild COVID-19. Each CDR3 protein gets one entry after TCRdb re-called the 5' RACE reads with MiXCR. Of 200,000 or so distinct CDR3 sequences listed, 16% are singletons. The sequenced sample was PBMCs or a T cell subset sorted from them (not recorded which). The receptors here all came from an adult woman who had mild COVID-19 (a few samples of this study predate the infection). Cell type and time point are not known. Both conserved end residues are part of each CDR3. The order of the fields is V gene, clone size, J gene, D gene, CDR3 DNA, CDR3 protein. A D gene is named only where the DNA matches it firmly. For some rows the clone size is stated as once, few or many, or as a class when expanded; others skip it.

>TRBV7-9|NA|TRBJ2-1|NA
TGTGCCAGCAGCTTAGTTGAGGGTACGAATGAGCAGTTCTTC
CASSLVEGTNEQFF
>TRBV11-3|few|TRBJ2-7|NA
TGTGCCAGCAGCTTAGAGGTCCAGCGGTACGAGCAGTACTTC
CASSLEVQRYEQYF
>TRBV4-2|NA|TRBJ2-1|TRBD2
TGTGCCAGCAGTCATACTAGCGTCGATGAGCAGTTCTTC
CASSHTSVDEQFF
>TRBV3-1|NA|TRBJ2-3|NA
TGTGCCAGCAGCCAAGACCCCGGAGGGACTAGCACAGATACGCAGTATTTT
CASSQDPGGTSTDTQYF
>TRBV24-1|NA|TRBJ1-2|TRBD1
TGTGCCACCAGTGACCAGGGACAGAAGAACGTTGGCTACACCTTC
CATSDQGQKNVGYTF
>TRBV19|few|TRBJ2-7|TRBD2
TGTGCCAGTAGGAGGGACGTGGGTTCGGGGGGCTACGAGCAGTACTTC
CASRRDVGSGGYEQYF
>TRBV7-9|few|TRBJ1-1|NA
TGTGCCAGCAGCCTATCCCTACCAGGGAACACTGAAGCTTTCTTT
CASSLSLPGNTEAFF
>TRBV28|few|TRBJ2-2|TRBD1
TGTGCCAGCAGTTCCCGACGGACAGGGGCGAACACCGGGGAGCTGTTTTTT
CASSSRRTGANTGELFF
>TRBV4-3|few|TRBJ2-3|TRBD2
TGCGCCAGCAGCCAAGATAGGTCGGCGGGACTAGTAAGAGATACGCAGTATTTT
CASSQDRSAGLVRDTQYF
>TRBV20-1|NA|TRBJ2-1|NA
TGCAGTGCCATCCCCCGGGGCCCGACTTTCAATGAGCAGTTCTTC
CSAIPRGPTFNEQFF
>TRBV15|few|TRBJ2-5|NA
TGTGCCACCAGCAGAGCGGGACTTCCCCCGGAGACCCAGTACTTC
CATSRAGLPPETQYF
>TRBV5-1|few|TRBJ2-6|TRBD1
TGCGCCAGCAGCTTGGGACAGGGTGGGGACAACGTCCTGACTTTC
CASSLGQGGDNVLTF
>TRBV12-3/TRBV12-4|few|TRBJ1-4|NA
TGTGCCAGCAGTTTAGGACAGCACACTAATGAAAAACTGTTTTTT
CASSLGQHTNEKLFF
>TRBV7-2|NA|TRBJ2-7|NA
TGTGCCAGCAGCGCCGCCGGGGGCGAGTTCTACGAGCAGTACTTC
CASSAAGGEFYEQYF
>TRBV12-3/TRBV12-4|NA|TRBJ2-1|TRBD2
TGTGCCAGCAGCCAGATAGCGGGGGGGAATGAGCAGTTCTTC
CASSQIAGGNEQFF
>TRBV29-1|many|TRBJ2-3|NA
TGCAGCGTTGCCGGGACAACTAGCACAGATACGCAGTATTTT
CSVAGTTSTDTQYF
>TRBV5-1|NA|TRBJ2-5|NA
TGCGCCAGCAGCAATACCGGGACACTAGAGACCCAGTACTTC
CASSNTGTLETQYF
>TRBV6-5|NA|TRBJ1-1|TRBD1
TGTGCCAGCAGTTACTATGGGACAGTCACTGAAGCTTTCTTT
CASSYYGTVTEAFF
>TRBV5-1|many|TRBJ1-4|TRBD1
TGTGCCAGCAGCTTGGGACAGGGGGGTGAAAAACTGTTTTTT
CASSLGQGGEKLFF
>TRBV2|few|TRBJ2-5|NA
TGTGCCAGCAGTGAAGAAGGGGAGACCCAGTACTTC
CASSEEGETQYF
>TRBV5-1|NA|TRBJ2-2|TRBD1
TGCGCCAGCAGCCCTTGGACAGGGGTAGACACCGTGGAGCTGTTTTTT
CASSPWTGVDTVELFF
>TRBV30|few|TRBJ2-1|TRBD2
TGTGCCTGGAGCGGGGGGTTTCACAATGAGCAGTTCTTC
CAWSGGFHNEQFF
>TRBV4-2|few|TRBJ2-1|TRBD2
TGTGCCAGCAGCCAAGATCGAACGGCTAGCGGATACAATGAGCAGTTCTTC
CASSQDRTASGYNEQFF
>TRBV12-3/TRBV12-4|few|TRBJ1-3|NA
TGTGCCAGCAGCTCAACAGGTAGCTCTGGAAACACCATATATTTT
CASSSTGSSGNTIYF
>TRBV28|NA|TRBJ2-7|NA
TGTGCCAGCAGTCCCCTAGGGGTCGAGCAGTACTTC
CASSPLGVEQYF
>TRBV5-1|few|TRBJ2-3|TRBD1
TGCGCCAGCAGCCCTTCATGGACAGGGGGCGGAGATACGCAGTATTTT
CASSPSWTGGGDTQYF
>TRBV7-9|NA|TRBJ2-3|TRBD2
TGTGCCAGCAGCAAACCGGCCGGGACTAGCGGAGCGGGTACGCAGTATTTT
CASSKPAGTSGAGTQYF
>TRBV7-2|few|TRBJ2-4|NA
TGTGCCAGCAGCCCCGTGGGACTCTCCCTAGCCAAAAACATTCAGTACTTC
CASSPVGLSLAKNIQYF
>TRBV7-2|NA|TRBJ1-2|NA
TGTGCCAGCAGCTTACTGGGCGTATATGGCTACACCTTC
CASSLLGVYGYTF
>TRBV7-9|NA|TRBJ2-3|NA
TGTGCCAGCAGCTTGGACGTCACCGGGGGCAGTCATACGCAGTATTTT
CASSLDVTGGSHTQYF
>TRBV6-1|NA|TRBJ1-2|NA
TGTGCCAGCAGTGCCGGGTTTGGGGCAGTAGTTACGGATGGCTACACCTTC
CASSAGFGAVVTDGYTF
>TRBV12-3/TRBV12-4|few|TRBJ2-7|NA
TGTGCCAGCAGTCCCCGTAGAACAGGTAACGGCGCCTACGAGCAGTACTTC
CASSPRRTGNGAYEQYF
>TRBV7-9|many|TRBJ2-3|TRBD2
TGTGCCAGCAGCTTTATCGGTAGCGGGAGTAACCGCACAGATACGCAGTATTTT
CASSFIGSGSNRTDTQYF
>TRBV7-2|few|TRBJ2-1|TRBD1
TGTGCCAGCAGCTTGGACAGGGACTCCTACAATGAGCAGTTCTTC
CASSLDRDSYNEQFF
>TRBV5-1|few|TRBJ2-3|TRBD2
TGCGCCAGCAGCTTGGCGGGACTAGCGGGGGTAAACACAGATACGCAGTATTTT
CASSLAGLAGVNTDTQYF
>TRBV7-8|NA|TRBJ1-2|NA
TGTGCCAGCAGCTTCAGTGACTATGGCTACACCTTC
CASSFSDYGYTF
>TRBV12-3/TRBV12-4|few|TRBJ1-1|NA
TGTGCCAGCAGTTTTGAGCGAGGGTACACTGAAGCTTTCTTT
CASSFERGYTEAFF
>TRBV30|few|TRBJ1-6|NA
TGTGCCTGGAGCCTTGCAAATAATTCACCCCTCCACTTT
CAWSLANNSPLHF
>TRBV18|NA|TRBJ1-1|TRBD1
TGTGCCAGCTCACCCCTCGGGACAGGGGGCCACACTGAAGCTTTCTTT
CASSPLGTGGHTEAFF
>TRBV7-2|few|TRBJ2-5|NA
TGTGCCAGCAGCGCGGGACCTCAAGAGACCCAGTACTTC
CASSAGPQETQYF
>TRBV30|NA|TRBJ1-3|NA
TGTGCCTGGGCCCGAAAGTCCGGAAACACCATATATTTT
CAWARKSGNTIYF
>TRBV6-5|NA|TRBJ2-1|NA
TGTGCCAGCAGTTACTCGTACCGGGATGGGAACAATGAGCAGTTCTTC
CASSYSYRDGNNEQFF
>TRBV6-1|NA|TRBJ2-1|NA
TGTGCCAGCAGGGTACTTTACAATGAGCAGTTCTTC
CASRVLYNEQFF
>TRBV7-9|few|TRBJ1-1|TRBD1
TGTGCCAGCAGCTTAGAGGGGGCTACCGCTGAAGCTTTCTTT
CASSLEGATAEAFF
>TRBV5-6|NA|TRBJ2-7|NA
TGTGCCAGCAGCCGGCCGGGGGACGAGCAGTACTTC
CASSRPGDEQYF
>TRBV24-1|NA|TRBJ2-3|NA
TGTGCCACCAGTTCTTCGGATACGCAGTATTTT
CATSSSDTQYF
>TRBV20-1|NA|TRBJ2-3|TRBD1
TGCAGTGCTTCCTACGACAGGGTCGGCACAGATACGCAGTATTTT
CSASYDRVGTDTQYF
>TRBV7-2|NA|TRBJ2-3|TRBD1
TGTGCCAGCAGCTCAAGACAGGGGAGCACAGATACGCAGTATTTT
CASSSRQGSTDTQYF
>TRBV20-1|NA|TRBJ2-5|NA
TGCAGTGCTGGTTTCAGGGATAAGGGGAGAGAGACCCAGTACTTC
CSAGFRDKGRETQYF
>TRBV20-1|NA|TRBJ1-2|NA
TGCAGTGCTAGGGGCAGCTATGGCTACACCTTC
CSARGSYGYTF
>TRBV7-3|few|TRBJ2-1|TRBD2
TGTGCCAGCAGCTTAATAGCGGGGGGTTACAATGAGCAGTTCTTC
CASSLIAGGYNEQFF
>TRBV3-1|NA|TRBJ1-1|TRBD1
TGTGCCAGCAGCCAAGAACGCGGCAGGGGGGTTACTGAAGCTTTCTTT
CASSQERGRGVTEAFF
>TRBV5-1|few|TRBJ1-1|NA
TGCGCCAGCAGCTTGGACAGGTCCCTGAACACTGAAGCTTTCTTT
CASSLDRSLNTEAFF